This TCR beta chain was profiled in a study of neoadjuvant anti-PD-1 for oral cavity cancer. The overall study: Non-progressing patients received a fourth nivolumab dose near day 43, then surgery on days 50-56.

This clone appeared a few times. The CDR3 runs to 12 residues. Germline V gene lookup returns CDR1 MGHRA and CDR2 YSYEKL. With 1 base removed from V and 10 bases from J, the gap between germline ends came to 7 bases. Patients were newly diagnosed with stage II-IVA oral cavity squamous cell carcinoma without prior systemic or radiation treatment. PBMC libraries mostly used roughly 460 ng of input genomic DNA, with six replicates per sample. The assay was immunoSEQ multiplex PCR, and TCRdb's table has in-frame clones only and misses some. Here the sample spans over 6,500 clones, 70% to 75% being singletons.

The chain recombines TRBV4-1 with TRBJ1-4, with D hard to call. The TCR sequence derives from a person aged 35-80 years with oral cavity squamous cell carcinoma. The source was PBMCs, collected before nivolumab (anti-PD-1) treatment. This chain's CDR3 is CASSQVAGKLFF. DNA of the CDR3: TGCGCCAGCAGCCAAGTTGCGGGAAAACTGTTTTTT.